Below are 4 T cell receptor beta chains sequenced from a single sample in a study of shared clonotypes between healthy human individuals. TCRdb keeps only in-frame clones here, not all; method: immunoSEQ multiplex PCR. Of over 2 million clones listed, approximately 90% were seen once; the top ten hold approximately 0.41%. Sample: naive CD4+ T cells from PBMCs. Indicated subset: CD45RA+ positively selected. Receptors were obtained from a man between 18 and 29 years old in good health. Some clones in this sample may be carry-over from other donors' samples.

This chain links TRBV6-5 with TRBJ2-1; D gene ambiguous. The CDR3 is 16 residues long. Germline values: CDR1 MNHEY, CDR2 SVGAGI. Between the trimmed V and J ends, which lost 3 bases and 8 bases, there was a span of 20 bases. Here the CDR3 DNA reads TGTGCCAGCAGTTATTCTTTTAGTAGTAAGTTCGATGAGCAGTTCTTC. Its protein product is CASSYSFSSKFDEQFF.

CDR3 sequence (DNA): TGTGCCAGCATACAGGGGAACACCGGGGAGCTGTTTTTT. It yields the protein CASIQGNTGELFF. This chain connects TRBV6-1 to TRBJ2-2; possible D gene TRBD1, 6 bases. The V end was cut by 7 bases, the J end by 1 base, with 7 bases between. CDR1 and CDR2 from the germline V gene are MNHNS and SASEGT. The CDR3 extends over 13 amino acids.

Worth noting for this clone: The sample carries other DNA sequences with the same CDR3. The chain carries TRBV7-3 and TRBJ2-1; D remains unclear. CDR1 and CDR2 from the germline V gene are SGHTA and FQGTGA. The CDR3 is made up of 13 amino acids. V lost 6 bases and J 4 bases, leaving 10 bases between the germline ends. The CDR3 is CASSFDTYNEQFF. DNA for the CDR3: TGTGCCAGCAGTTTTGACACGTACAATGAGCAGTTCTTC.

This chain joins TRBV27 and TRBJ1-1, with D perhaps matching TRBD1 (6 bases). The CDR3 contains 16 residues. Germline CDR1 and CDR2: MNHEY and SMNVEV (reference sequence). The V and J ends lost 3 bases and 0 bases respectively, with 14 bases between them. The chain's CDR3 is CASSFRTVAMNTEAFF. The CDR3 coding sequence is TGTGCCAGCAGTTTTCGGACAGTCGCCATGAACACTGAAGCTTTCTTT.